These 8 T cell receptor beta chains came from one sample sequenced in a study of identical twins. In TCRdb, the 5' RACE reads were re-called with MiXCR into one record per CDR3 protein. This sample has about 520,000 distinct CDR3 sequences, with 22% found just once. Another study also made use of these data, one on T cells expressing NK-cell markers.

Specimen: CD4+ T cells sorted from blood. The receptors originated from a woman aged 18-35 years in good health.

V gene TRBV7-9 combines with J gene TRBJ2-2, with 8 positions matching TRBD2. The V gene end was trimmed by 5 bases and the J gene end by 4 bases; junction bases not matched to a gene: 9. There are 16 residues in the CDR3. Germline CDR1 and CDR2: SEHNR and FQNEAQ (reference sequence). In DNA form, the CDR3 reads TGTGCCAGCAGCCCAGGAGCCGGGACTAGCACCGGGGAGCTGTTTTTT. Translated: CASSPGAGTSTGELFF.

The chain couples TRBV5-1 to TRBJ2-2; 8 nucleotides line up with TRBD2. Germline CDR1 SGHRS, CDR2 YFSETQ. With 0 bases clipped from V and 3 bases from J, the junction kept 4 bases outside the gene matches. The CDR3 is 16 residues long. CDR3 sequence reads: CASSLAGGADTGELFF. CDR3 nucleotides: TGCGCCAGCAGCTTGGCCGGGGGGGCCGACACCGGGGAGCTGTTTTTT.

Only a few counts were recorded for this clonotype. The J gene is TRBJ2-7, the V gene TRBV20-1; TRBD2 matches 13 bases. This CDR3 is built from 13 residues. With V trimmed by 5 bases and J by 3 bases, 1 base remained unmatched. Germline V gives CDR1 DFQATT, CDR2 SNEGSKA (reference sequence). In DNA form, the CDR3 reads TGCAGTGCTGGACTAGCGGGAGTCTACGAGCAGTACTTC. Translated: CSAGLAGVYEQYF.

The chain has TRBV2 and TRBJ2-7, with no clear D. This CDR3 has 14 amino acids. Trimming took off 7 bases at V and 2 bases at J, with 15 bases between the two ends. Per germline, CDR1 SNHLY and CDR2 FYNNEI. The CDR3 region has the DNA TGTGCCAGCAAGGGCCAGGCCCTGACCTACGAGCAGTACTTC. Its protein product is CASKGQALTYEQYF.

J is TRBJ2-3 and V is TRBV9, with D hard to call. V gave up 6 bases and J gave up 7 bases, with 12 bases separating them. The CDR3 length is 12 residues. CDR1 and CDR2 from the germline V gene are SGDLS and YYNGEE. The CDR3 reads CASNPKVHTQYF. The CDR3 DNA follows: TGTGCCAGCAATCCAAAGGTCCATACGCAGTATTTT.

The V and J genes are TRBV12-3 or TRBV12-4 and TRBJ2-7, with 10 positions matching TRBD1. This CDR3 spans 14 amino acids. Germline trimming cut 4 bases from V and 4 bases from J; bases unmatched to any gene: 4. This CDR3 reads CASSWDRGGYEQYF. The CDR3 nucleotides are TGTGCCAGCAGTTGGGACAGGGGTGGTTACGAGCAGTACTTC.

This clonotype was observed a handful of times. V usage is TRBV5-5 and J usage is TRBJ2-5; D might be TRBD1 (5 bases). CDR1 SGHKS and CDR2 YYEKEE come from the germline V gene (reference sequence). Trimming removed 4 bases from V and 1 base from J, with 14 bases in between. This CDR3 contains 15 residues. In nucleotides, the CDR3 is TGTGCCAGCAGCCCCTATCCTAGGGGCCAAGAGACCCAGTACTTC. Translated, it gives CASSPYPRGQETQYF.

The genes are TRBV19 and TRBJ1-2; D is uncertain. CDR1 and CDR2 (germline): LNHDA, SQIVND (reference sequence). CDR3 size: 12 residues. V gave up 3 bases and J gave up 7 bases, with 9 bases separating them. The DNA of the CDR3 is TGTGCCAGTAGTATTGCTAGTCGTGGCTACACCTTC. Translated: CASSIASRGYTF.